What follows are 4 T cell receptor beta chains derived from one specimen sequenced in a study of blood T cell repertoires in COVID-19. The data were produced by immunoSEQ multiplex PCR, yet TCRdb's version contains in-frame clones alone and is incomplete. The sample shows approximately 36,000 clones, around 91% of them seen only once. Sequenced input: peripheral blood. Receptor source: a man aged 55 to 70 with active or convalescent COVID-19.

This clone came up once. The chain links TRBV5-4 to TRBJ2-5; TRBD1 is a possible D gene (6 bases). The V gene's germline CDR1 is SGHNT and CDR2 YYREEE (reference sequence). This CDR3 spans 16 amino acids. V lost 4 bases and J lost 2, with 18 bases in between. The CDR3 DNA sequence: TGTGCCAGCAGCCGTGCCACAGGGACCCCGCAAGAGACCCAGTACTTC. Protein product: CASSRATGTPQETQYF.

CDR3 in DNA: TGTGCCAGCAGTCCCTCAGGGGGCGGATCCTACAATGAGCAGTTCTTC. Its protein is CASSPSGGGSYNEQFF. This chain uses TRBV28 with TRBJ2-1; 8 nucleotides agree with TRBD1. Germline lookup yields CDR1 MDHEN and CDR2 SYDVKM. The CDR3 has 16 residues. The J segment lost 1 base and the V segment lost 5 bases, leaving 7 bases of the junction unmatched.

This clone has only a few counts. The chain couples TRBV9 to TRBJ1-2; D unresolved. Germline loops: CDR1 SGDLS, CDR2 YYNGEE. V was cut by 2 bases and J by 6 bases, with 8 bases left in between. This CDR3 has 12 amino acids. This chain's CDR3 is CASSVYGDGYTF. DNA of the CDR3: TGTGCCAGCAGCGTTTACGGAGATGGCTACACCTTC.

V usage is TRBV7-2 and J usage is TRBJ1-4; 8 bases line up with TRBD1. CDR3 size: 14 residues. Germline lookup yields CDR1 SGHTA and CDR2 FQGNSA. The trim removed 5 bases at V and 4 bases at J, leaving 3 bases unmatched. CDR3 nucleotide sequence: TGTGCCAGCAGCCGGGACAGGAATAATGAAAAACTGTTTTTT. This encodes CASSRDRNNEKLFF.